The 10 T cell receptor beta chains reported below all come from one sample, sequenced in a study of CD8 T cells in Susac syndrome. cDNA came from roughly 0.53 to 1 ug RNA primed by random hexamers. TCRdb ran MiXCR on the immunoSEQ multiplex PCR reads and lists one entry per CDR3 protein. The sample carries 250,000 to 300,000 distinct CDR3 sequences, approximately 84% recorded once. Sequencing used CD8+ T cells from PBMCs. These receptor sequences come from a human donor with multiple sclerosis.

V gene TRBV4-2 combines with J gene TRBJ2-7; D possibly corresponds to TRBD1 (6 bases). CDR1 LGHNA and CDR2 YNFKEQ come from the germline V gene. The V and J ends lost 5 bases and 3 bases respectively, with 17 bases between them. The CDR3 consists of 15 residues. The CDR3 bases are TGTGCCAGCAGCACTTACCCGGGACAACACTACGAGCAGTACTTC. Translating gives CASSTYPGQHYEQYF.

This sequence joins TRBV5-4 and TRBJ2-5, with TRBD2 as a possible D gene (5 bases). The CDR3 extends over 16 amino acids. V was cut by 2 bases and J by 2 bases, with 16 bases left in between. Germline V gene data show CDR1 as SGHNT and CDR2 as YYREEE (reference sequence). CDR3 sequence reads: CASSFPPHGDQETQYF. The DNA for the CDR3 is TGTGCCAGCAGCTTTCCCCCACACGGGGATCAAGAGACCCAGTACTTC.

The CDR3 region is CASSQRTTGGPNGYTF. In DNA, the CDR3 is TGCGCCAGCAGTCAACGAACCACAGGGGGACCTAATGGCTACACCTTC. This chain joins TRBV23-1 and TRBJ1-2; TRBD1 matches 8 bases. Being an ORF, TRBV23-1 has a function that is uncertain. V was clipped by 2 bases and J by 6 bases; unmatched bases: 11. The CDR3 runs 16 residues.

This clonotype was recorded once. The chain links TRBV29-1 to TRBJ2-7; possible D gene TRBD1, 6 bases. The germline V and J ends were trimmed by 5 bases and 2 bases, with 19 bases remaining between them. The CDR3 spans 15 residues. Per the germline V gene, CDR1 is SQVTM and CDR2 is ANQGSEA. CDR3 protein: CSVRIIRDRTYEQYF. The CDR3, as DNA: TGCAGCGTTCGAATTATTCGAGACAGGACCTACGAGCAGTACTTC.

The CDR3 DNA reads as TGCGCCAGCAGCAAATACAGGGCTAGTGCCTACAATGAGCAGTTCTTC. Translated: CASSKYRASAYNEQFF. The genes are TRBV23-1 and TRBJ2-1; D is possibly TRBD1 (6 bases). TRBV23-1 is marked as an open reading frame, function uncertain. The ends were cut back, 6 bases at V and 2 bases at J, with 17 bases in the middle. This CDR3 has 16 residues.

CDR3 sequence reads: CASTYRDSSYEQYF. The CDR3 DNA is TGTGCCAGCACCTACCGGGACAGCTCCTACGAGCAGTACTTC. The chain couples TRBV2 to TRBJ2-7, with 7 nucleotides matching TRBD1. V shed 7 bases, J shed 0 bases, and the junction held 6 bases outside the gene matches. This CDR3 region has 14 residues. Germline CDR1 and CDR2: SNHLY and FYNNEI.

V is TRBV7-9 and J is TRBJ2-7; 11 nucleotides agree with TRBD1. The germline gives CDR1 SEHNR, CDR2 FQNEAQ (reference sequence). V gave up 5 bases and J gave up 3 bases; unmatched junction bases: 15. The CDR3 sequence is 18 residues long. The CDR3 loop is CASSPRDRGTRGDYEQYF. CDR3 sequence (DNA): TGTGCCAGCAGCCCCCGGGACAGGGGGACCCGAGGCGACTACGAGCAGTACTTC.

The genes are TRBV13 and TRBJ2-6; TRBD1 aligns across 9 bases. The CDR3 loop spans 12 amino acids. The J segment lost 10 bases and the V segment lost 5 bases, leaving 0 bases of the junction unmatched. Per germline, CDR1 PRHDT and CDR2 FYEKMQ (reference sequence). In nucleotides, the CDR3 is TGTGCCAGCAGCGACAGGGGGAACGTCCTGACTTTC. It is translated as CASSDRGNVLTF.

This sequence joins TRBV24-1 and TRBJ2-2, with a possible D match to TRBD2 (5 bases). Germline V CDR1 and CDR2: KGHDR, SFDVKD. The CDR3 sequence is 16 residues long. V gave up 3 bases and J gave up 3 bases, with 13 bases separating them. The CDR3 DNA reads TGTGCCACCAGTGATGCGGGCACGGACTACACCGGGGAGCTGTTTTTT. Translation gives CATSDAGTDYTGELFF.

This clonotype was picked up one time. The chain employs TRBV6-2 or TRBV6-3 and TRBJ2-7; perhaps TRBD2 as D (5 bases). Germline assignment: CDR1 MNHEY and CDR2 SVGEGT. Trimming took 5 bases from V and 6 from J, leaving 11 bases between them. The CDR3 consists of 12 residues. CDR3 sequence: CASSKLDPEQYF. The CDR3 nucleotides read TGTGCCAGCAGTAAACTAGATCCCGAGCAGTACTTC.